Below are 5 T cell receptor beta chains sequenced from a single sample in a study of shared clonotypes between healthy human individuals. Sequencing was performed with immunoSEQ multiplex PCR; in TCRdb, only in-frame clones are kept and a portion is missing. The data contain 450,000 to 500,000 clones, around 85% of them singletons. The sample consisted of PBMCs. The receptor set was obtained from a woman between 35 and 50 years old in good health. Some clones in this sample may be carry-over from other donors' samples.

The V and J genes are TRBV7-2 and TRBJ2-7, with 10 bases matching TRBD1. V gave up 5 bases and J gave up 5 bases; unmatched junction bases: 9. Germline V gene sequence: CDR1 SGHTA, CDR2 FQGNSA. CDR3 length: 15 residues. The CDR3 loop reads CASSNRDRGSNEQYF. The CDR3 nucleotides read TGTGCCAGCAGCAACCGGGACAGGGGTAGCAACGAGCAGTACTTC.

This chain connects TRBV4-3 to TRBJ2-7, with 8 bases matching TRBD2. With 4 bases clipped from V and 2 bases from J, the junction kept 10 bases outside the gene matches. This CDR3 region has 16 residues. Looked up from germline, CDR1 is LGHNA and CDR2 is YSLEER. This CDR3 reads CASSRSPGTSTYEQYF. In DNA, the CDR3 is TGCGCCAGCAGCCGATCCCCCGGGACTAGTACCTACGAGCAGTACTTC.

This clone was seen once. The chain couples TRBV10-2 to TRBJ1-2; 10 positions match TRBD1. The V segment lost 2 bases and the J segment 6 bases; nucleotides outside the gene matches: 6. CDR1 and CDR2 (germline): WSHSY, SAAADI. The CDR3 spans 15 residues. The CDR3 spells CASSERGTGVDGYTF. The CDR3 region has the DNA TGCGCCAGCAGTGAGCGAGGGACAGGGGTGGATGGCTACACCTTC.

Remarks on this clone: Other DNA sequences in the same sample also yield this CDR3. This CDR3 reads CASSLGQGLYEQYF. CDR3 bases: TGTGCCAGCAGCTTAGGACAGGGTCTATACGAGCAGTACTTC. J is TRBJ2-7 and V is TRBV11-2; 7 nucleotides agree with TRBD1. Germline V lookup: CDR1 SGHAT, CDR2 FQNNGV. This CDR3 has 14 residues. V lost 1 base, J lost 4 bases, and 4 bases stayed unmatched.

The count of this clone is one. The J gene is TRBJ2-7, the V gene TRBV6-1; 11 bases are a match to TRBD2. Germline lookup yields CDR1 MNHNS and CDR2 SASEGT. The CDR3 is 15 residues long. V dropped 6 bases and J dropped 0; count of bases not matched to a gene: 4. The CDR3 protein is CASRDTSGSSYEQYF. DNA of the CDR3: TGTGCCAGCAGGGATACTAGCGGGAGCTCCTACGAGCAGTACTTC.